Below, 14 T cell receptor beta chains from the same sample are listed, as sequenced in a study. TCRdb passed the 5' RACE reads through MiXCR, listing each CDR3 protein once. This table has some 540 distinct CDR3 sequences, nearly 9.5% appearing once. The sequenced material came from total memory T cells from blood PBMCs. Subset in this sample: transitional memory CD4+ T cells. The receptors come from a male donor with HIV.

Judged by abundance, this clonotype is large. The rearrangement uses TRBV11-1 and TRBJ2-7, with 7 bases fitting TRBD1. CDR3 length equals 13 residues. Germline assignment: CDR1 SGHAT and CDR2 FQDESV (reference sequence). V was pared by 5 bases and J by 6 bases, with 7 bases of the junction left unmatched. The CDR3 loop reads CASSDRVPREQYF. The CDR3, as DNA: TGTGCCAGCAGCGACAGGGTACCTCGCGAGCAGTACTTC.

This clonotype qualifies as large (0.1 to 1%). The V gene is TRBV6-5, the J gene TRBJ2-5, with TRBD1 identical over 9 bases. Per the germline V gene, CDR1 is MNHEY and CDR2 is SVGAGI. The trim removed 5 bases at V and 3 bases at J, leaving 4 bases unmatched. This CDR3 has 14 residues. The CDR3 bases are TGTGCCAGCAGTAGACAGGGGGAGGAAGAGACCCAGTACTTC. This codes for CASSRQGEEETQYF.

This rearrangement joins TRBV11-1 to TRBJ2-3, with 13 bases that match TRBD2. The CDR3 has 17 amino acids. Per the germline V gene, CDR1 is SGHAT and CDR2 is FQDESV (reference sequence). After removal of 5 bases from V and 1 base from J, the junction contained 6 bases not matched to a gene. The CDR3 spells CASSPGLAGSRTDTQYF. The DNA of the CDR3 is TGTGCCAGCAGCCCGGGACTAGCGGGATCCCGCACAGATACGCAGTATTTT.

By share, this clonotype ranks as large. This sequence joins TRBV6-2 or TRBV6-3 and TRBJ2-1; 16 bases are a match to TRBD2. The CDR3 is 21 amino acids. Germline assignment: CDR1 MNHEY and CDR2 SVGEGT. V shed 2 bases and J 2 bases; nucleotides not matched to a gene: 12. CDR3 DNA: TGTGCCAGCAGTTACCCAACCCCGGGGACTAGCGGGAGGGTAACCTACAATGAGCAGTTCTTC. Amino acids: CASSYPTPGTSGRVTYNEQFF.

The rearrangement links TRBV4-1 to TRBJ1-1, with 8 bases lining up with TRBD1. The CDR3 is 13 residues long. Germline CDR1 and CDR2: MGHRA and YSYEKL. Trimming cost V 7 bases and J 7 bases; bases outside gene matches: 8. The CDR3 sequence: CASKDKGQDEAFF. Written as DNA, the CDR3 is TGCGCCAGCAAGGATAAGGGACAGGATGAAGCTTTCTTT.

This clonotype is large. The chain recombines TRBV6-5 with TRBJ2-7; perhaps TRBD1 as D (6 bases). The CDR3 is made up of 17 amino acids. The germline CDR1 and CDR2 sequences are MNHEY and SVGAGI. The V gene lost 4 bases and the J gene lost 4 bases, with 23 bases spanning the gap. CDR3 in amino acids: CASSSTDPSGVSYEQYF. CDR3 nucleotides: TGTGCCAGCAGTTCCACCGACCCCTCAGGGGTATCTTACGAGCAGTACTTC.

Within the sample, this clonotype is large. This sequence joins TRBV4-3 and TRBJ1-2; 7 nucleotides agree with TRBD1. V lost 0 bases, J lost 2 bases, and 6 bases stayed unmatched. The CDR3 loop spans 16 amino acids. The germline V gene encodes CDR1 LGHNA and CDR2 YSLEER. CDR3 DNA sequence: TGCGCCAGCAGCCAAGAGGCGACAGGGACCAACTATGGCTACACCTTC. It codes for CASSQEATGTNYGYTF.

On this clonotype: This may arise from a read error, as a much more abundant clone is one base away. The chain uses TRBV6-2 or TRBV6-3 and TRBJ1-2, with D possibly TRBD1 on 6 matching bases. The CDR3 is made up of 13 amino acids. Germline loops: CDR1 MNHEY, CDR2 SVGEGT. The CDR3 DNA sequence: TGTGGCAGCAGTTACGGACAGAACTATGGCTACACCTTC. Its protein product is CGSSYGQNYGYTF.

This clonotype occurred a few times. The V call is TRBV6-2 or TRBV6-3, the J call TRBJ2-5; D remains ambiguous. The CDR3 covers 12 residues. The germline V gene encodes CDR1 MNHEY and CDR2 SVGEGT. Trimming removed 0 bases at V and 4 bases at J, with 3 bases between. In nucleotides, the CDR3 is TGTGCCAGCAGTTACTCGAGAGAGACCCAGTACTTC. Residues: CASSYSRETQYF.

This clonotype has only a few counts. The rearrangement uses TRBV6-5 and TRBJ1-5; no definite D call. V lost 0 bases and J lost 7, with 13 bases in between. The germline V gene encodes CDR1 MNHEY and CDR2 SVGAGI. The CDR3 length is 15 residues. The CDR3 region is CASSYSRGSDQPQHF. The CDR3 DNA reads TGTGCCAGCAGTTACTCGAGAGGGTCGGACCAGCCCCAGCATTTT.

The table lists this clonotype with a few counts. The rearrangement joins TRBV4-2 to TRBJ1-4, with 10 nucleotides matching TRBD1. Losses at the gene ends were 2 bases for V and 7 bases for J; bases not matched to a gene: 10. Germline lookup yields CDR1 LGHNA and CDR2 YNFKEQ. The CDR3 length is 17 residues. The CDR3 reads CASSQPIRDRGFEKLFF. The CDR3 DNA reads as TGTGCCAGCAGCCAACCCATAAGGGACAGGGGTTTTGAAAAACTGTTTTTT.

The J gene is TRBJ1-2, the V gene TRBV10-1; 7 nucleotides match TRBD1. After removal of 5 bases from V and 13 bases from J, the junction contained 7 bases not matched to a gene. This CDR3 has 11 residues. Germline V gene data show CDR1 as WNHNN and CDR2 as SYGVQD (reference sequence). The CDR3 DNA reads TGCGCCAGCAGTTATATAGACAGGGTCACCTTC. Amino acids: CASSYIDRVTF.

The V call is TRBV6-5, the J call TRBJ2-7; 7 nucleotides match TRBD1. CDR3 size: 13 residues. Germline assignment: CDR1 MNHEY and CDR2 SVGAGI. J gave up 3 bases and V 6 bases, and 5 bases lay outside the gene matches. Here the CDR3 reads CASRLRDSYEQYF. In nucleotides, the CDR3 is TGTGCCAGCAGACTCCGGGACAGCTACGAGCAGTACTTC.

By share, this clonotype counts as large. This sequence joins TRBV5-1 and TRBJ1-2; the D gene is possibly TRBD1 (5 bases). The V gene lost 4 bases and the J gene lost 2 bases, with 12 bases spanning the gap. CDR1 is SGHRS, CDR2 YFSETQ, per germline. The CDR3 totals 14 residues. The CDR3 DNA sequence: TGCGCCAGCAGCGCAGGGAGCGTAAACTATGGCTACACCTTC. Amino acids: CASSAGSVNYGYTF.